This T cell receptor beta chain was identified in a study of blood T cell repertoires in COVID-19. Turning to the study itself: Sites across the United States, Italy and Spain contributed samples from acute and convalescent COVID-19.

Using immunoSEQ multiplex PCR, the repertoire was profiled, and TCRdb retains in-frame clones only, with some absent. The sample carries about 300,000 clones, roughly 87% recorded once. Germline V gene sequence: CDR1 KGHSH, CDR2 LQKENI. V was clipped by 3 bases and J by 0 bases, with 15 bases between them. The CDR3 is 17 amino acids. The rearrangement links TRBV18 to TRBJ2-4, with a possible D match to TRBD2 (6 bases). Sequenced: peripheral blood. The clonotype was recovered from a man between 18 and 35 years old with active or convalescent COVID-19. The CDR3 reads CASSPIPGTVAKNIQYF. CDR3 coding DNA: TGTGCCAGCTCACCCATCCCAGGGACTGTAGCCAAAAACATTCAGTACTTC.